This T cell receptor beta chain was recovered during a study of blood T cells in healthy people across ages. Study as a whole: In model experiments, template switching was able to capture about one barcoded beta molecule for every two T cells that were present. Study findings and constraints: Unknown CMV status may confound age-related changes in expanded clones.

Trimming cost V 2 bases and J 4 bases, with 8 bases left between them. CDR1 SGHDN and CDR2 FVKESK come from the germline V gene. The CDR3 totals 13 residues. The authors isolated at least 7 million PBMCs per sample. Sample-barcoded 5' priming and a J-beta primer mix drove a second PCR of about 7 to 12 cycles. One entry per CDR3 protein, called by TCRdb with MiXCR from the 5' RACE reads. The sample consists of almost 300,000 distinct CDR3 sequences, 27% of them appearing once. To note about this clonotype: Its cognate antigen is unknown.

This sequence was found in a woman aged 70-85 years in good health. The chain is built from TRBV14 and TRBJ2-5; D unclear. Material for sequencing was blood. CDR3 in amino acids: CASSQQLGETQYF. The CDR3, as DNA: TGTGCCAGCAGCCAACAACTGGGAGAGACCCAGTACTTC.